Listed here are 18 T cell receptor beta chains from one sample, sequenced in a study of blood T cell repertoires in COVID-19. Clones were read by immunoSEQ multiplex PCR, and TCRdb kept only the in-frame ones, dropping some. The table lists approximately 320,000 clones, roughly 85% of them singletons. Sequenced material: peripheral blood. The receptors were sampled from a human donor in a cohort sampled during active COVID-19.

This sequence joins TRBV7-8 and TRBJ2-4, with 7 bases that match TRBD1. V gave up 5 bases and J gave up 0 bases; unmatched junction bases: 7. CDR1 is SGHVS and CDR2 is FQNEAQ in the germline V gene. The CDR3 covers 16 residues. DNA of the CDR3: TGTGCCAGCAGCGGACAGGCTACTCTAGCCAAAAACATTCAGTACTTC. Translating it yields CASSGQATLAKNIQYF.

This rearrangement joins TRBV15 to TRBJ2-2, with 9 bases identical to TRBD2. Germline V gene lookup returns CDR1 LNHNV and CDR2 YYDKDF (reference sequence). The CDR3 is 15 amino acids. The trim removed 1 base at V and 7 bases at J, leaving 4 bases unmatched. The CDR3 nucleotides read TGTGCCACCAGCAGAGGCAGCGGGGGGAACGGGGAGCTGTTTTTT. Protein sequence: CATSRGSGGNGELFF.

In this sample, this clone turned up once. The genes are TRBV15 and TRBJ1-2, with D perhaps TRBD1 (5 bases). The CDR3 contains 15 residues. V was clipped by 8 bases and J by 8 bases, with 24 bases between them. Germline CDR1 is LNHNV and CDR2 is YYDKDF (reference sequence). CDR3 DNA sequence: TGTGCCACCGCGCCGGGGGACGCCGGCCGTAGGGGCTACACCTTC. This sequence encodes CATAPGDAGRRGYTF.

This rearrangement joins TRBV7-3 to TRBJ1-1; D remains unclear. CDR3 length: 14 residues. CDR1 is SGHTA and CDR2 is FQGTGA in the germline V gene. Trimming removed 1 base at V and 1 base at J, with 7 bases between. CDR3 loop: CASSLSGQNTEAFF. The CDR3 DNA reads TGTGCCAGCAGCTTAAGCGGGCAGAACACTGAAGCTTTCTTT.

The rearrangement joins TRBV5-4 to TRBJ2-7; 11 bases are a match to TRBD2. The V segment lost 5 bases and the J segment 6 bases; nucleotides outside the gene matches: 16. Germline V gives CDR1 SGHNT, CDR2 YYREEE (reference sequence). The length of the CDR3 is 17 residues. The CDR3 DNA follows: TGTGCCAGCAGTTTTGGTTTTAGCGGGGGGGCCCTCCCCGAGCAGTACTTC. Amino acids: CASSFGFSGGALPEQYF.

This clone was seen only once. The CDR3 nucleotides read TGCGCCAGCAGCCAAGGACAGGGTAAGGATGGCTACACCTTC. This sequence encodes CASSQGQGKDGYTF. The chain links TRBV4-1 to TRBJ1-2; 7 bases map to TRBD1. Germline V gives CDR1 MGHRA, CDR2 YSYEKL. V shed 1 base and J 6 bases; nucleotides not matched to a gene: 5. The CDR3 extends over 14 amino acids.

The chain links TRBV19 to TRBJ1-4; D gene uncertain. Deletions cut 3 bases from V and 8 bases from J, with 10 bases between. This CDR3 has 13 residues. Germline V gene sequence: CDR1 LNHDA, CDR2 SQIVND (reference sequence). As DNA, the CDR3 is TGTGCCAGTAGTATCCGAAGGGAGGAAAAACTGTTTTTT. This gives the protein CASSIRREEKLFF.

This clone has a single count. The chain carries TRBV5-1 and TRBJ1-6; D gene uncertain. This CDR3 region has 13 residues. V was shortened by 2 bases and J by 11 bases, with 11 bases between the two germline ends. Germline loops: CDR1 SGHRS, CDR2 YFSETQ. The CDR3 nucleotides read TGCGCCAGCAGCTTAACACAGAGTGCACCCCTCCACTTT. Protein sequence: CASSLTQSAPLHF.

This chain joins TRBV27 and TRBJ2-1; 10 positions match TRBD2. V was pared by 2 bases and J by 7 bases, with 5 bases of the junction left unmatched. CDR1 and CDR2 from the germline V gene are MNHEY and SMNVEV (reference sequence). This CDR3 region has 15 residues. The CDR3 sequence: CASSLGLAGENEQFF. CDR3 DNA: TGTGCCAGCAGTTTAGGGCTAGCGGGGGAAAATGAGCAGTTCTTC.

The rearrangement joins TRBV5-6 to TRBJ1-5; D is uncertain. CDR1 and CDR2 (germline): SGHDT, YYEEEE. Trimming removed 1 base at V and 2 bases at J, with 7 bases between. There are 14 residues in the CDR3. In DNA, the CDR3 is TGTGCCAGCAGCTTGCGGGATGGCAATCAGCCCCAGCATTTT. Its translation: CASSLRDGNQPQHF.

The rearrangement links TRBV6-5 to TRBJ1-2, with 7 bases lining up with TRBD1. The trim removed 2 bases at V and 8 bases at J, leaving 8 bases unmatched. CDR1 and CDR2 from the germline V gene are MNHEY and SVGAGI. The CDR3 has 14 amino acids. In DNA, the CDR3 is TGTGCCAGCAGTTACCATTCGACAGGGCAGGGCTACACCTTC. Translation: CASSYHSTGQGYTF.

This chain connects TRBV5-1 to TRBJ2-7; 8 bases agree with TRBD1. V gave up 2 bases and J gave up 3 bases; unmatched junction bases: 4. This CDR3 has 14 amino acids. CDR1 and CDR2 (germline): SGHRS, YFSETQ. CDR3 sequence: CASSFPGQGYEQYF. The CDR3 DNA sequence: TGCGCCAGCAGCTTTCCCGGACAGGGCTACGAGCAGTACTTC.

The chain uses TRBV7-7 and TRBJ2-3; the D gene is possibly TRBD1 (6 bases). The CDR3 covers 14 residues. V lost 2 bases, J lost 0 bases, and 6 bases lay in between. Germline values: CDR1 SSHAT, CDR2 FNYEAQ (reference sequence). CDR3 residues: CASSLTGSTDTQYF. The DNA of the CDR3 is TGTGCCAGCAGCTTAACAGGGAGCACAGATACGCAGTATTTT. Full variable domain (remainder filled in from reference TRBV7-7 and TRBJ2-3): GAGVSQSPRYKVTKRGQDVTLRCDPISSHATLYWYQQALGQGPEFLTYFNYEAQPDKSGLPSDRFSAERPEGSISTLTIQRTEQRDSAMYRCASSLTGSTDTQYFGPGTRLTVL.

The chain employs TRBV10-3 and TRBJ1-2; D gene uncertain. The CDR3 is 14 residues long. Trimming took off 2 bases at V and 5 bases at J, with 12 bases between the two ends. Germline assignment: CDR1 ENHRY and CDR2 SYGVKD. The CDR3 sequence is CAISEEGRIYGYTF. CDR3 DNA sequence: TGTGCCATCAGTGAGGAGGGCAGAATATATGGCTACACCTTC.

This clone has more than one count but fewer than ten. This sequence joins TRBV7-2 and TRBJ2-7; TRBD2 matches at 7 bases. J lost 0 bases, V lost 2 bases, and 4 bases had no gene match. Germline CDR1 is SGHTA and CDR2 is FQGNSA. This CDR3 spans 15 amino acids. Here the CDR3 reads CASSLRRGSSYEQYF. CDR3 bases: TGTGCCAGCAGCTTAAGGCGGGGGAGCTCCTACGAGCAGTACTTC.

This clone was observed a single time. V and J are TRBV6-5 and TRBJ1-2, with TRBD1 as a possible D gene (6 bases). The CDR3 has 14 amino acids. CDR1 and CDR2 (germline): MNHEY, SVGAGI. The V and J ends lost 6 bases and 7 bases respectively, with 18 bases between them. The CDR3 DNA is TGTGCCAGCAGGGGGGCAGGGGAAAATGGTGGCTACACCTTC. It yields the protein CASRGAGENGGYTF.

The V call is TRBV6-5, the J call TRBJ2-7; tentatively, D is TRBD1 (6 bases). Germline CDR1 and CDR2: MNHEY and SVGAGI. The CDR3 totals 15 residues. Trimming pared 6 bases from V and 5 bases from J, leaving 20 bases between. CDR3 nucleotide sequence: TGTGCCAGCAGCGACCCTGGGGGCAGAGAGGACGAGCAGTACTTC. It translates to CASSDPGGREDEQYF.

This sequence joins TRBV19 and TRBJ1-1; D is undetermined. V was clipped by 5 bases and J by 0 bases, with 10 bases between them. The germline V gene has CDR1 LNHDA and CDR2 SQIVND (reference sequence). The CDR3 loop spans 14 amino acids. CDR3 sequence: CASSPSYMNTEAFF. In DNA, the CDR3 is TGTGCCAGTAGTCCCAGTTATATGAACACTGAAGCTTTCTTT.